Sequencing of this T cell receptor beta chain was carried out in a study of cytomegalovirus exposure and HLA in healthy donors. Produced via immunoSEQ multiplex PCR; TCRdb's table is partial and in-frame only. Here the sample spans 250,000 to 400,000 clones, roughly 86% being singletons. V was trimmed by 7 bases and J by 10 bases, leaving 13 bases between them. In germline, CDR1 is MNHNS, CDR2 SASEGT. CDR3 length: 11 residues. This chain joins TRBV6-1 and TRBJ1-1; a weak D match, TRBD1 (6 bases). This receptor was identified in a man under 40 in good health and CMV-seronegative. Sequenced input: PBMCs. The CDR3 here is CASTQGTRAFF. The DNA for the CDR3 is TGTGCCAGCACTCAGGGGACCCGAGCTTTCTTT.